This record looks at one TCR beta chain sequence and its context. Enrollees, about 18 to 100 years old, lived in about two dozen US areas. Before they entered the study, exposed participants had met a COVID-19 case within 2 weeks. CDR3 size: 15 residues. Trimming stripped 3 bases from V and 3 bases from J, with 14 bases between. In germline, CDR1 is SGHTA, CDR2 FQGNSA. The record originates from a study of blood T cell repertoires in COVID-19. Study summary: PBMCs, B-cell-depleted T cells, or T cells provided the cDNA or gDNA that made up the material.

Original processing notes: How many nucleated cells were present was estimated from reference gene primer amplification. Produced via immunoSEQ multiplex PCR; TCRdb's table is partial and in-frame only. The DNA was the basis for D and trimming; V, J and clone size are from that table. The data contain about 140,000 clones, approximately 88% of them seen just once; the ten biggest clones take up approximately 5.1%. The rearrangement uses TRBV7-2 and TRBJ1-1, with D unresolved. This sequence originates from a man between 70 and 80 years old who had been exposed to COVID-19. Sequencing was done on a sample of PBMCs or T cells enriched from blood (not recorded which). Here the CDR3 DNA reads TGTGCCAGCAGCTTTCATCCGGGAGACGACACTGAAGCTTTCTTT. Its translation: CASSFHPGDDTEAFF.